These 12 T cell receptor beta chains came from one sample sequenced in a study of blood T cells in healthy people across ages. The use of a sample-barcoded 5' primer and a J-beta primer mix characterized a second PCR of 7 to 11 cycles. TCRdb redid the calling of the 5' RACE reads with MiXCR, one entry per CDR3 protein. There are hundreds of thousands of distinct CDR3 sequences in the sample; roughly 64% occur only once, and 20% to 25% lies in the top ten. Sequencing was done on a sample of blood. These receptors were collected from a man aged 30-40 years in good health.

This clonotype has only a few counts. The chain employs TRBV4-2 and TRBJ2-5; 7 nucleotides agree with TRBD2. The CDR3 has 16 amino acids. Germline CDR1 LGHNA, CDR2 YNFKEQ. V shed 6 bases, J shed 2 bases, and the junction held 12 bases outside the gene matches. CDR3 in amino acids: CASSLWAGERQETQYF. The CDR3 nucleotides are TGTGCCAGCAGTCTGTGGGCGGGAGAGAGGCAAGAGACCCAGTACTTC.

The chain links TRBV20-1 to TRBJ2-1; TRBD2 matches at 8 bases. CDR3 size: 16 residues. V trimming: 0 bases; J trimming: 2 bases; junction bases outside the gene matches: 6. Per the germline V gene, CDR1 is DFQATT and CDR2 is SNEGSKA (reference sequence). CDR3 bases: TGCAGTGCTAGAGATCGGGAGGGCGGTGCCTACAATGAGCAGTTCTTC. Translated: CSARDREGGAYNEQFF.

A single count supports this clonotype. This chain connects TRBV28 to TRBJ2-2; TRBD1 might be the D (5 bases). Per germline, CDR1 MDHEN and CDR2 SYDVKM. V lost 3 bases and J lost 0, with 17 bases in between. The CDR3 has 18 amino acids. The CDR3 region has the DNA TGTGCCAGCAGTTTTTTAGGGGTTCAAGTCCCGAACACCGGGGAGCTGTTTTTT. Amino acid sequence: CASSFLGVQVPNTGELFF.

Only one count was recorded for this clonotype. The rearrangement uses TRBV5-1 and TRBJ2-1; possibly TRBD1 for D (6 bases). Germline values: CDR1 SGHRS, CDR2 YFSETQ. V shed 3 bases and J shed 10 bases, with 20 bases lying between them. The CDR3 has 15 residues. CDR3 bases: TGCGCCAGCAGCTCAGGGGAGTTTACGGGGTTCGAGCAGTTCTTC. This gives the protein CASSSGEFTGFEQFF.

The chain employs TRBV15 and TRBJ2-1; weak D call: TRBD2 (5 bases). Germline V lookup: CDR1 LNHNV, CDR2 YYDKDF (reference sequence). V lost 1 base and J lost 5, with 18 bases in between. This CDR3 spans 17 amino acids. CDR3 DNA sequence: TGTGCCACCAGCAGAGGTGGCCTCTTAGCGTCCCACAATGAGCAGTTCTTC. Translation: CATSRGGLLASHNEQFF.

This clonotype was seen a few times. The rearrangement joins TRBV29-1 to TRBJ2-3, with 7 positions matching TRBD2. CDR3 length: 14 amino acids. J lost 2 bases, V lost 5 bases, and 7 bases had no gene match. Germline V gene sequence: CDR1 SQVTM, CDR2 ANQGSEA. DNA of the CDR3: TGCAGCGTTTTACAGCGGGACCACACAGATACGCAGTATTTT. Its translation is CSVLQRDHTDTQYF.

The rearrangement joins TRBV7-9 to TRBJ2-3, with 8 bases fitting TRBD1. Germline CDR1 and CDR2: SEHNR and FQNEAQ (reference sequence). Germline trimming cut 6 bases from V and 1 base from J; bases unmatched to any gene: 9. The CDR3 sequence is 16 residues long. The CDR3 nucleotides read TGTGCCAGCAGTTCGGGCCCGGGACAGGGCACAGATACGCAGTATTTT. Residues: CASSSGPGQGTDTQYF.

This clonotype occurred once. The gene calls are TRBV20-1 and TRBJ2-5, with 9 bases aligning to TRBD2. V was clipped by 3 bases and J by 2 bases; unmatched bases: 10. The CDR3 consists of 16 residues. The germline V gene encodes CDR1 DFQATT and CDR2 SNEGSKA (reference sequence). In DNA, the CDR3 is TGCAGTGCTAGTGGGGGTAGCGGGGGAAAACAAGAGACCCAGTACTTC. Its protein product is CSASGGSGGKQETQYF.

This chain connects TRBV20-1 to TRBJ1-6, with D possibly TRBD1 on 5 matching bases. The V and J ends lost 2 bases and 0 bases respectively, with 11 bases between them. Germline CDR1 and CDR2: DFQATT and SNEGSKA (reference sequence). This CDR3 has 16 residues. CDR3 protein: CSARTRVSSYNSPLHF. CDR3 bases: TGCAGTGCTAGAACCAGGGTCAGCTCCTATAATTCACCCCTCCACTTT.

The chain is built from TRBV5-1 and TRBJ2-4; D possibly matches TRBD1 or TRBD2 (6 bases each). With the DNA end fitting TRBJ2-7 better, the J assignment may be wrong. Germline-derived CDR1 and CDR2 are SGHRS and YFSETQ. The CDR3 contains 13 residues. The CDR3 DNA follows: TGCGCCAGCATGGAGGGGGGAAGAAACGAGCAGTACTTC. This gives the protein CASMEGGRNEQYF.

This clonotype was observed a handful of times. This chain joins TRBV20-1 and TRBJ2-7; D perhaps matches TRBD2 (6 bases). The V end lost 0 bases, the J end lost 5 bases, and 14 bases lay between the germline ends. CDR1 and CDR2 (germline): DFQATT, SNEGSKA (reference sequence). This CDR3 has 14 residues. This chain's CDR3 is CSARDLRETHEQYF. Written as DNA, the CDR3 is TGCAGTGCTAGAGATCTCCGGGAGACCCACGAGCAGTACTTC.

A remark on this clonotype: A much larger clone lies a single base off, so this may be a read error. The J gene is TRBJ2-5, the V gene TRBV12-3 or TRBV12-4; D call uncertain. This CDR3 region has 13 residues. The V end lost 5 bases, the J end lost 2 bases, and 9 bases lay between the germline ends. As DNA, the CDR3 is TGTGCCAGCAGTGCCGGGTTACAAGAGACCCAGTACTTC. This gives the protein CASSAGLQETQYF.